What follows describes a single T cell receptor (beta chain). Antigen specificity is unknown. The data were taken from a study of T cell repertoires in cytomegalovirus infection. About the study: Indications of both CMV infection and matching HLA type were provided by public TCR beta signatures.

The germline V gene encodes CDR1 MNHNS and CDR2 SASEGT. Losses at the gene ends were 7 bases for V and 2 bases for J; bases not matched to a gene: 8. The CDR3 contains 14 residues. TCRdb re-called the reads with MiXCR, one entry per CDR3 protein. The sample records around 230,000 distinct CDR3 sequences, 35% to 45% being singletons. Source: CD8+ T cells from cultured PBMCs, taken from culture after CMV antigen stimulation. The clonotype comes from a human donor in good health (CMV status not recorded). Some clones in this sample may be carry-over from other donors' samples. The V call is TRBV6-1, the J call TRBJ2-7; 7 positions match TRBD1. The CDR3 coding sequence is TGTGCCAGCATGTTTGACACAGGGGCCTACGAGCAGTACTTC. It specifies CASMFDTGAYEQYF.